Included here is one T cell receptor beta chain sequence, with context. Its antigen is as yet unknown. The data derive from a study of T cell repertoires in cytomegalovirus infection. Study conclusions and caveats: Cumulative public TCR beta family frequency identified carriers of CMV plus the relevant HLA.

A single record per CDR3 protein comes from TCRdb applying MiXCR to the reads. The table includes about 190,000 distinct CDR3 sequences, roughly 27% detected once. The origin of this receptor is a human donor in good health (CMV status not recorded). Some clones in this sample may be carry-over from other donors' samples. Sample: PBMCs.

The CDR3 here is CASSQDPGNTIYF. The CDR3 nucleotides are TGCGCCAGCAGCCAAGATCCTGGAAACACCATATATTTT. The chain is built from TRBV4-1 and TRBJ1-3; D is uncertain. The V end was cut by 0 bases, the J end by 2 bases, with 2 bases between. This CDR3 comprises 13 residues. Germline CDR1 is MGHRA and CDR2 is YSYEKL.